This TCR beta chain was documented in a study of long-term antiretroviral therapy in people with HIV. V gave up 0 bases and J gave up 0 bases, with 17 bases separating them. From germline, CDR1 is SGHRS and CDR2 YFSETQ. This CDR3 is built from 18 residues. This was the immunoSEQ v3.0 assay at survey level. TCRdb's table, derived via immunoSEQ multiplex PCR, lists solely in-frame clones and lacks some. This sample yields around 43,000 clones, of which less than 95% are seen a single time; around 2% belongs to the top ten. The TCR originated in a man aged 25-40 years with HIV. The source was unsorted PBMCs, collected approximately 9.5 years after starting antiretroviral therapy. The chain uses TRBV5-1 and TRBJ2-3; D is possibly TRBD2 (6 bases). The CDR3 here is CASSLGGLLRSSTDTQYF. The CDR3 DNA reads as TGCGCCAGCAGCTTGGGGGGACTTCTCAGATCTAGCACAGATACGCAGTATTTT.